This T cell receptor beta chain derives from a study of blood T cell repertoires in COVID-19. Study background: The origin of the acute and convalescent COVID-19 samples was the United States, Italy and Spain. T cells, B-cell-depleted T cells, or PBMCs supplied cDNA or gDNA.

Trimming took 5 bases from V and 2 from J; bases not matched to a gene: 7. The CDR3 is 16 amino acids. CDR1 is MDHEN and CDR2 is SYDVKM in the germline V gene. The authors' processing: The assay estimated nucleated cells by amplifying reference gene primers. The repertoire was sequenced with immunoSEQ multiplex PCR; TCRdb's copy has only in-frame clones and lacks some. The DNA gave D and trimming, while V, J and clone size come from that table. The sample yields under 100,000 clones, 85% seen once. Input material: peripheral blood. This receptor was obtained from a woman between 65 and 79 years old with active or convalescent COVID-19. The chain carries TRBV28 and TRBJ2-2; 8 nucleotides align to TRBD1. In DNA, the CDR3 is TGTGCCAGCAGTATGGGACAGGCTACAAACACCGGGGAGCTGTTTTTT. This encodes CASSMGQATNTGELFF.